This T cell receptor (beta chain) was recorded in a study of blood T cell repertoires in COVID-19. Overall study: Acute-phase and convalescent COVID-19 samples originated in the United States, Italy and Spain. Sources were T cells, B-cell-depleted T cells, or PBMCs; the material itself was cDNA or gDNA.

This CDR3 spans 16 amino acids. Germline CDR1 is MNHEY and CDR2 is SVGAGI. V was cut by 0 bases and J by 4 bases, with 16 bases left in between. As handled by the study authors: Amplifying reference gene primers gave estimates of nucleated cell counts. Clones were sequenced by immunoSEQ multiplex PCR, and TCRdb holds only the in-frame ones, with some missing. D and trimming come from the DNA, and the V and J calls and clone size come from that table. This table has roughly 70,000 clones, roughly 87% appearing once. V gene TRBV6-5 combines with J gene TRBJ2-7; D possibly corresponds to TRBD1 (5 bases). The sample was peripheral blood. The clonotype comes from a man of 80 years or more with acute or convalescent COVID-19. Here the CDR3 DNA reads TGTGCCAGCAGTTACTCCTATAGGGCCCAGGGATACGAGCAGTACTTC. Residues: CASSYSYRAQGYEQYF.